Listed here are 28 T cell receptor beta chains from one sample, sequenced in a study of blood T cell repertoires in COVID-19. The assay was immunoSEQ multiplex PCR, and TCRdb's table has in-frame clones only and misses some. In the table there are 150,000 to 200,000 clones, 70% to 90% of which are singletons. The sample taken for sequencing was peripheral blood. The receptor set was obtained from a woman aged 25 to 39 with acute or convalescent COVID-19.

This chain links TRBV28 with TRBJ2-3, with TRBD2 identical over 14 bases. The ends lost 6 bases at V and 8 bases at J; junction bases unmatched: 7. This CDR3 is 15 amino acids long. CDR1 and CDR2 from the germline V gene are MDHEN and SYDVKM. CDR3 region: CASRRRLAGGPTQYF. DNA for the CDR3: TGTGCCAGCAGACGACGACTAGCGGGAGGGCCTACGCAGTATTTT.

The chain combines TRBV5-1 with TRBJ2-1, with 9 positions matching TRBD1. Germline V CDR1 and CDR2: SGHRS, YFSETQ. The CDR3 sequence is 14 residues long. V dropped 4 bases and J dropped 10; count of bases not matched to a gene: 9. DNA of the CDR3: TGCGCCAGCAGCACATCGGACAGGGGATACGAGCAGTTCTTC. Translated, it gives CASSTSDRGYEQFF.

The chain carries TRBV5-4 and TRBJ2-5, with 8 bases aligning to TRBD2. The trim removed 0 bases at V and 7 bases at J, leaving 11 bases unmatched. This CDR3 has 16 residues. Germline lookup yields CDR1 SGHNT and CDR2 YYREEE (reference sequence). The CDR3 is CASSLGSGLGFGTQYF. The DNA of the CDR3 is TGTGCCAGCAGCTTGGGGTCGGGACTAGGTTTCGGGACCCAGTACTTC.

This clone has just a few counts. The chain couples TRBV11-3 to TRBJ2-2; weak D call: TRBD2 (5 bases). The CDR3 totals 16 residues. The ends were cut back, 3 bases at V and 4 bases at J, with 15 bases in the middle. The germline V gene has CDR1 SGHNT and CDR2 YENEEA. CDR3 loop: CASSFLRTPPTGELFF. The CDR3 region has the DNA TGTGCCAGCAGCTTTTTGAGGACTCCCCCCACCGGGGAGCTGTTTTTT.

V usage is TRBV29-1 and J usage is TRBJ2-5; D call uncertain. Germline lookup yields CDR1 SQVTM and CDR2 ANQGSEA. Trimming took off 3 bases at V and 2 bases at J, with 10 bases between the two ends. This CDR3 is 13 amino acids long. This CDR3 is CSVELGPQETQYF. The CDR3 nucleotides read TGCAGCGTTGAGTTGGGCCCACAAGAGACCCAGTACTTC.

This chain uses TRBV7-2 with TRBJ2-1; D unclear. Germline-derived CDR1 and CDR2 are SGHTA and FQGNSA. This CDR3 is 14 amino acids long. V was clipped by 5 bases and J by 7 bases, with 15 bases between them. This CDR3 reads CASSTYHSRNEQFF. The CDR3 coding sequence is TGTGCCAGCAGCACCTATCACAGTAGGAATGAGCAGTTCTTC.

The rearrangement uses TRBV28 and TRBJ1-2; 7 bases are shared with TRBD1. Germline assignment: CDR1 MDHEN and CDR2 SYDVKM. Unmatched junction bases numbered 5, after V lost 6 bases and J lost 4 bases. The CDR3 is made up of 13 amino acids. CDR3 in amino acids: CASRRDSLYGYTF. CDR3 DNA sequence: TGTGCCAGCAGGAGGGACAGTCTCTATGGCTACACCTTC.

This CDR3 is CASSPGGSYNSPLHF. CDR3 coding DNA: TGCGCCAGCAGCCCGGGGGGGTCCTATAATTCACCCCTCCACTTT. The chain couples TRBV5-1 to TRBJ1-6; tentative D call: TRBD1 (5 bases). This CDR3 is built from 15 residues. The V gene's germline CDR1 is SGHRS and CDR2 YFSETQ. Between the trimmed V and J ends, which lost 4 bases and 1 base, there was a span of 9 bases.

This clone was seen just once. This chain connects TRBV5-6 to TRBJ1-5, with D perhaps matching TRBD1 (5 bases). The germline V and J ends were trimmed by 4 bases and 6 bases, with 14 bases remaining between them. The CDR3 has 14 residues. Germline CDR1 reads SGHDT; CDR2 reads YYEEEE. DNA of the CDR3: TGTGCCAGCAGCCCGGGGGTGTCCATTCAGCCCCAGCATTTT. Its protein is CASSPGVSIQPQHF.

The rearrangement links TRBV29-1 to TRBJ2-3, with no clear D. V lost 4 bases to trimming and J lost 4 bases, with 9 bases between them. This CDR3 has 12 residues. The germline gives CDR1 SQVTM, CDR2 ANQGSEA. CDR3 in DNA: TGCAGCGTTGTCGGGTCTGCAGATACGCAGTATTTT. Protein product: CSVVGSADTQYF.

This sequence joins TRBV5-1 and TRBJ2-1; weak D call: TRBD1 (6 bases). The CDR3 is 15 amino acids. Trimming took 0 bases from V and 6 from J, leaving 13 bases between them. Germline values: CDR1 SGHRS, CDR2 YFSETQ. The CDR3 nucleotides are TGCGCCAGCAGCTTGGTGTCCGGACAGCTCAATGAGCAGTTCTTC. Translation: CASSLVSGQLNEQFF. Full variable domain (remainder filled in from reference TRBV5-1 and TRBJ2-1): KAGVTQTPRYLIKTRGQQVTLSCSPISGHRSVSWYQQTPGQGLQFLFEYFSETQRNKGNFPGRFSGRQFSNSRSEMNVSTLELGDSALYLCASSLVSGQLNEQFFGPGTRLTVL.

The chain uses TRBV30 and TRBJ1-1; no clear D. CDR1 is GTSNPN, CDR2 SVGIG, per germline (reference sequence). The CDR3 is 12 amino acids. V lost 7 bases, J lost 3 bases, and 12 bases lay in between. The chain's CDR3 is CASLADYTEAFF. The CDR3 coding sequence is TGTGCCTCCCTGGCGGATTACACTGAAGCTTTCTTT.

The genes are TRBV4-2 and TRBJ2-1, with a weak D call TRBD1 (6 bases). The V and J ends lost 0 bases and 4 bases respectively, with 13 bases between them. This CDR3 is 16 amino acids long. Per germline, CDR1 LGHNA and CDR2 YNFKEQ. CDR3 protein: CASSQEVGGNYNEQFF. The DNA of the CDR3 is TGTGCCAGCAGCCAAGAGGTAGGGGGTAATTACAATGAGCAGTTCTTC.

This chain links TRBV5-6 with TRBJ2-5; D is undetermined. The CDR3 is 13 amino acids. Trimming took off 2 bases at V and 2 bases at J, with 7 bases between the two ends. Germline V gene data show CDR1 as SGHDT and CDR2 as YYEEEE. This CDR3 reads CASSFNSQETQYF. The CDR3 DNA reads TGTGCCAGCAGCTTTAATTCTCAAGAGACCCAGTACTTC.

This clone was seen a single time. V usage is TRBV24-1 and J usage is TRBJ2-1; a possible D gene is TRBD1 (5 bases). CDR3 length: 13 amino acids. From germline, CDR1 is KGHDR and CDR2 SFDVKD. Trimming took off 4 bases at V and 8 bases at J, with 11 bases between the two ends. CDR3 sequence (DNA): TGTGCCACCAGTGACCGGACACTTGATGAGCAGTTCTTC. Amino acid sequence: CATSDRTLDEQFF.

As concerns this clone: Other DNA sequences in the same sample also yield this CDR3. Here the CDR3 reads CASSLRSGVNTEAFF. DNA of the CDR3: TGTGCCAGCAGCTTAAGGTCGGGGGTGAACACTGAAGCTTTCTTT. The rearrangement links TRBV7-9 to TRBJ1-1; possible D gene TRBD1, 5 bases. The CDR3 loop spans 15 amino acids. Trimming pared 2 bases from V and 0 bases from J, leaving 10 bases between. The germline gives CDR1 SEHNR, CDR2 FQNEAQ (reference sequence).

The V call is TRBV10-3, the J call TRBJ2-7; 11 bases align to TRBD2. This CDR3 has 15 amino acids. Trimming took 6 bases from V and 0 from J; bases not matched to a gene: 4. Germline-derived CDR1 and CDR2 are ENHRY and SYGVKD. CDR3 nucleotides: TGTGCCATCAGAGCTAGCGGGGGGAGCTCCTACGAGCAGTACTTC. Translated: CAIRASGGSSYEQYF.

This clone occurred once. The CDR3 nucleotides read TGTGCCTGGAGCGGGGGTCTAGCGGGAGATCGGGAGCAGTTCTTC. This codes for CAWSGGLAGDREQFF. The gene calls are TRBV30 and TRBJ2-1; TRBD2 agrees at 10 bases. This CDR3 spans 15 amino acids. Trimming at V came to 3 bases and at J to 10 bases, leaving 12 bases not matched to a gene. Germline lookup yields CDR1 GTSNPN and CDR2 SVGIG (reference sequence).

This clone is a singleton in its sample. The V call is TRBV30, the J call TRBJ2-3; D unclear. This CDR3 region has 17 residues. CDR1 and CDR2 (germline): GTSNPN, SVGIG (reference sequence). Deletions cut 3 bases from V and 3 bases from J, with 22 bases between. Here the CDR3 reads CAWSPSMSKTRTDTQYF. CDR3 bases: TGTGCCTGGAGCCCCTCAATGTCCAAGACACGAACAGATACGCAGTATTTT.

The chain is built from TRBV6-5 and TRBJ2-3, with TRBD2 as a possible D gene (5 bases). Germline V gene lookup returns CDR1 MNHEY and CDR2 SVGAGI. Trimming left V 7 bases short and J 3 bases short, with 11 bases between. The CDR3 runs to 13 residues. CDR3 protein: CASIGVATDTQYF. CDR3 DNA sequence: TGTGCCAGCATCGGGGTTGCGACAGATACGCAGTATTTT.

V usage is TRBV6-1 and J usage is TRBJ2-1; the match to TRBD2 covers 13 bases. Trimming at V came to 4 bases and at J to 6 bases, leaving 6 bases not matched to a gene. Germline V gives CDR1 MNHNS, CDR2 SASEGT. The CDR3 contains 16 residues. In nucleotides, the CDR3 is TGTGCCAGCAGTGGGGGGACTAGCGGGAAGCTCAATGAGCAGTTCTTC. Its translation is CASSGGTSGKLNEQFF.

The genes are TRBV6-5 and TRBJ1-5, with a possible D match to TRBD1 (6 bases). V was cut by 7 bases and J by 1 base, with 8 bases left in between. The CDR3 covers 13 residues. CDR1 and CDR2 (germline): MNHEY, SVGAGI. CDR3 bases: TGTGCCAGCACAGGGACAAGCAATCAGCCCCAGCATTTT. This encodes CASTGTSNQPQHF.

V usage is TRBV5-6 and J usage is TRBJ1-2; 8 nucleotides align to TRBD1. Germline V gene data show CDR1 as SGHDT and CDR2 as YYEEEE. CDR3 size: 13 residues. Losses at the gene ends were 4 bases for V and 7 bases for J; bases not matched to a gene: 6. The CDR3 region is CASSPDRESGYTF. CDR3 sequence (DNA): TGTGCCAGCAGCCCGGACAGGGAGAGTGGCTACACCTTC.

This sequence joins TRBV11-2 and TRBJ2-1; tentatively, D is TRBD2 (5 bases). Trimming cost V 6 bases and J 9 bases, with 12 bases left between them. Germline values: CDR1 SGHAT, CDR2 FQNNGV. CDR3 length: 12 amino acids. As DNA, the CDR3 is TGTGCCAGCAGACGACTAAACAGTGAGCAGTTCTTC. Protein: CASRRLNSEQFF.

The rearrangement links TRBV2 to TRBJ2-3; TRBD1 aligns across 10 bases. With 8 bases clipped from V and 2 bases from J, the junction kept 4 bases outside the gene matches. The CDR3 is made up of 14 amino acids. Germline V gives CDR1 SNHLY, CDR2 FYNNEI. The CDR3 coding sequence is TGTGCCAGCGGGGGACAGGGGTACACAGATACGCAGTATTTT. Translation: CASGGQGYTDTQYF.

The chain couples TRBV7-9 to TRBJ1-2, with D possibly TRBD1 on 6 matching bases. This CDR3 is 14 amino acids long. Germline CDR1 reads SEHNR; CDR2 reads FQNEAQ (reference sequence). V gave up 1 base and J gave up 3 bases, with 9 bases separating them. CDR3 sequence reads: CASSLVGTHYGYTF. The CDR3 region has the DNA TGTGCCAGCAGCTTAGTTGGGACACACTATGGCTACACCTTC.

CDR3 sequence: CASSSGGWGNEQFF. CDR3 DNA sequence: TGTGCCAGCAGCTCCGGGGGATGGGGTAATGAGCAGTTCTTC. This chain connects TRBV11-3 to TRBJ2-1; possibly TRBD2 for D (6 bases). The CDR3 totals 14 residues. The V end was cut by 4 bases, the J end by 7 bases, with 14 bases between. Germline V lookup: CDR1 SGHNT, CDR2 YENEEA.

The gene calls are TRBV24-1 and TRBJ1-1, with 9 positions matching TRBD1. V shed 7 bases, J shed 7 bases, and the junction held 6 bases outside the gene matches. The CDR3 is 13 amino acids. Germline CDR1 reads KGHDR; CDR2 reads SFDVKD. CDR3 region: CATRGTGGDEAFF. CDR3 DNA: TGTGCCACCAGAGGTACAGGGGGCGATGAAGCTTTCTTT.